This TCR beta chain derives from a study of shared T cell receptors in the human thymus. Here immunoSEQ multiplex PCR was the method, and the copy in TCRdb shows in-frame clones only, minus some. The sample has about 660,000 clones; 88% are singletons. V lost 4 bases to trimming and J lost 6 bases; unmatched junction nucleotides: 5. Germline CDR1 SQVTM, CDR2 ANQGSEA. The CDR3 is made up of 13 amino acids. The same sample was also studied in work on human thymus T cells. That source adds: Corrective cardiac surgery supplied the resected thymus tissue. Seemingly biased V and J gene usage marked thymic and blood repertoires. Related research found strongly overlapping thymic repertoires in unrelated individuals.

This receptor was taken from a boy younger than two with a congenital heart defect. The sequenced sample consisted of thymocytes. The J gene is TRBJ1-1, the V gene TRBV29-1, with TRBD1 matching over 10 bases. The CDR3 coding sequence is TGCAGCGTTGCATGGGACAGGGGCCCTGAAGCTTTCTTT. Amino acids: CSVAWDRGPEAFF.